The clone carrying this T cell receptor beta chain has just a few counts. The study ran its PCR with 60 Vbeta and 13 Jbeta primers. Assay: immunoSEQ multiplex PCR; the TCRdb copy retains only in-frame clones and omits some. The table includes 95,000 to 150,000 clones, over 70% detected once. The data are from a study of cytomegalovirus exposure and HLA in healthy donors. Trimming cost V 6 bases and J 1 base, with 10 bases left between them. CDR1 is MNHEY, CDR2 SMNVEV, per germline (reference sequence). The CDR3 sequence is 15 residues long. This sequence originates from a female donor in good health and CMV-seropositive. The sample taken for sequencing was PBMCs. The chain has TRBV27 and TRBJ2-6; D gene unclear. Here the CDR3 DNA reads TGTGCCAGCAGCCCCCTATCTTCTGGGGCCAACGTCCTGACTTTC. This sequence encodes CASSPLSSGANVLTF.